These T cell receptor beta chains were read from a single sample in a study of CD4 T cells in relation to SARS-CoV-2 and coronaviruses. For these TCRs, the target antigens are not known. Generated by immunoSEQ multiplex PCR, the TCRdb table keeps only in-frame clones and is missing some. This table holds just over 35,000 clones, roughly 82% found once. The sample taken for sequencing was memory CD4+ T cells from PBMCs, cultured in vitro. These receptors were collected from an adult with COVID-19. Each CDR3 is given with its conserved first and last residue. Some rows mark clone size as missing; the rest say once, few, many or name a class of expanded clone.

TRBV9,-,14,CASSKSGSTDTQYF
TRBV5-5,-,16,CASSRGGARATEKLFF
TRBV2,-,14,CAGLAGGIQETQYF
TRBV28,-,14,CASTPTLGVYGYTF
TRBV29-1,few,15,CSVDGTSGSADTQYF
TRBV2,-,19,CASLESWLKGAIHNQPQHF
TRBV18,-,14,CASSRGEVRYGYTF
TRBV7-6,-,18,CASSLGGTSGSGTGELFF
TRBV20-1,-,14,CSASVASGSYEQYF
TRBV5-1,-,16,CASSLWLNLNTGELFF
TRBV30,-,19,CAWSVGRVLDRYSNQPQHF
TRBV28,once,13,CASSPALRIEAFF
TRBV9,-,15,CASSVGTEPQETQYF
TRBV5-1,-,16,CASSDHASGKGDTQYF
TRBV7-6,-,17,CASSPWPRDRGQYEQYF
TRBV4-3,-,16,CASSQAARGAQETQYF
TRBV19,-,13,CASSDMGGQTQYF
TRBV24-1,-,15,CATSDPGGMDYGYTF
TRBV4-1,-,12,CASSQVGIEAFF
TRBV3-1/TRBV3-2,-,15,CASSPGQLSTDTQYF
TRBV18,few,14,CASAPTAGKNIQYF
TRBV20-1,medium-sized,11,CSANVYNEQFF
TRBV5-4,-,15,CASSPGGGTANEQFF
TRBV21-1,-,14,CASREGHSTNEQFF
TRBV7-9,-,12,CASSNSGNTIYF
TRBV7-9,-,11,CASSLETYPFF
TRBV28,-,15,CASSPNGQPNSPLHF
TRBV28,-,13,CASNIGGEITLHF
TRBV10-1,-,15,CAVLRGTGGFNEQFF
TRBV7-9,few,14,CGDRTDTNTGELFF
TRBV19,-,14,CASSIQTEMGEQYF